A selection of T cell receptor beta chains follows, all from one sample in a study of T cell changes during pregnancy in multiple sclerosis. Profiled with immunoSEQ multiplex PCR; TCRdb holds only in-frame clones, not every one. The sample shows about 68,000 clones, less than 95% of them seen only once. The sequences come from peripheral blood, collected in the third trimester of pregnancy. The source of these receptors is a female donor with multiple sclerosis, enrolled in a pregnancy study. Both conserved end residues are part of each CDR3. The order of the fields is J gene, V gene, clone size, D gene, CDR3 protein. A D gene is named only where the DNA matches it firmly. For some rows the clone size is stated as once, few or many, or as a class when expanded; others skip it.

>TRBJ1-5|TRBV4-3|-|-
CASSQSREYSNQPQHF
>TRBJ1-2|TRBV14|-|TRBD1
CASSPRQGSGYTF
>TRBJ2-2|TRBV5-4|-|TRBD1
CASSLERGQGKPGELFF
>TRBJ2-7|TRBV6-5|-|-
CASSPVEGTYEQYF
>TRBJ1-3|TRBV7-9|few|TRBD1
CASSPTAGQGKNTIYF
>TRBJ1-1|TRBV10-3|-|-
CAISESEGNTEAFF
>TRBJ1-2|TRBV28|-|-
CASSSSRFEVNGYTF
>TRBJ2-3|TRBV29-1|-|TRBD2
CSVEDSGGRDTQYF
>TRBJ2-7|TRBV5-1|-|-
CASSLQGQDEQYF
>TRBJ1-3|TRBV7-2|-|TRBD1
CASSLVVGTGVVLGNTIYF
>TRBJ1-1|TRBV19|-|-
CASRTGMNTEAFF
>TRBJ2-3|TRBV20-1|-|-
CSASPTDTQYF
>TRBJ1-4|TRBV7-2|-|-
CASSVGATNEKLFF
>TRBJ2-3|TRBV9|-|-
CASRPSSAATDTQYF
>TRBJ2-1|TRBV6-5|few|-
CASKEGLNNEQFF
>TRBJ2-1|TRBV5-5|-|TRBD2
CASSPLAGLSYNEQFF
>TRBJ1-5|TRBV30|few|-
CAWRADREQPQHF
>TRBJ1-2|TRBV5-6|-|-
CASSLASTGHNYGYTF
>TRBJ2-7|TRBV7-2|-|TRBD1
CASSRGFTGGEDEQYF
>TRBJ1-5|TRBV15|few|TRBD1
CATSREGWGQGARQPQHF
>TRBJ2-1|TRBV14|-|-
CASSPQGSGYSYNEQFF
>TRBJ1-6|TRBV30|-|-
CAWSDPPRRTRVNSPLHF
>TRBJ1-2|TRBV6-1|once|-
CASSASQPPNRAYGYTF
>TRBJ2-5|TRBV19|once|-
CASSIALTEQETQYF
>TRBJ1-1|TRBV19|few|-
CASSIQARGWTEAFF
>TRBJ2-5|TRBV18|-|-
CASSPRAETQYF
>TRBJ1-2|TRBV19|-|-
CASSVTGITIYGYTF
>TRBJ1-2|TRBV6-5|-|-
CASSQKLGDAYGYTF
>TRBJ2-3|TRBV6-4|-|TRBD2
CASSDSPSGGDTQYF
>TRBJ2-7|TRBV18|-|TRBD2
CASSLSGTSSPYEQYF
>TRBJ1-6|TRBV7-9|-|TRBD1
CASSSDRGMIGSPLHF
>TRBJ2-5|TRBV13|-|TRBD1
CASRPWGQGKETQYF
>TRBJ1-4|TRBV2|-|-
CASSSTASNEKLFF
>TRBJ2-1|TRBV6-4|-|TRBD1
CASRLLGGTYNEQFF
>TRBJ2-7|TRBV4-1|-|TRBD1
CASSQDSFRDRKTYEQYF
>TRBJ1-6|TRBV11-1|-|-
CASSPHVEGNSPLHF
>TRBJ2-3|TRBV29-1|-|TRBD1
CSVAVQGAGDTQYF